This note documents a single T cell receptor beta chain sequence. The data are from a study of blood T cell repertoires in COVID-19. Study-level background: There were acute and convalescent COVID-19 samples, and they came from the United States, Italy and Spain.

The assay was immunoSEQ multiplex PCR, and TCRdb's table has in-frame clones only and misses some. The sample consists of about 130,000 clones, around 89% of them appearing once. V was clipped by 7 bases and J by 7 bases, with 17 bases between them. This CDR3 has 14 residues. Germline V gene sequence: CDR1 MDHEN, CDR2 SYDVKM. Input material: peripheral blood. This receptor was identified in a man aged 45 to 65 with acute or convalescent COVID-19. This chain connects TRBV28 to TRBJ1-5, with D maybe TRBD1 (5 bases). The CDR3 region is CASTTGGGGQPQHF. CDR3 sequence (DNA): TGTGCCAGCACTACGGGGGGGGGAGGCCAGCCCCAGCATTTT.